The 3 T cell receptor beta chains listed next were all sequenced from one sample in a study of blood T cell repertoires in COVID-19. The protocol was immunoSEQ multiplex PCR, while the TCRdb copy is restricted to in-frame clones and leaves out a portion. The sample lists 68,000 or so clones; roughly 85% were seen once. Input material: peripheral blood. The receptors stem from a man aged 25 to 40 with acute or convalescent COVID-19.

This clone was detected only a few times. The chain is built from TRBV3-1 (or the pseudogene TRBV3-2) and TRBJ1-1; 7 bases agree with TRBD1. V was pared by 7 bases and J by 8 bases, with 16 bases of the junction left unmatched. Germline assignment: CDR1 LGHDT and CDR2 YNNKEL (reference sequence). The CDR3 is made up of 15 amino acids. CDR3 bases: TGTGCCAGCACCAGAGGGAAGGGACAGATGATAGAAGCTTTCTTT. It encodes CASTRGKGQMIEAFF.

J is TRBJ2-2 and V is TRBV6-5; D is unresolved. V was trimmed by 7 bases and J by 0 bases, leaving 3 bases between them. Germline V gene sequence: CDR1 MNHEY, CDR2 SVGAGI. The CDR3 consists of 12 residues. The chain's CDR3 is CASTSNTGELFF. The CDR3, as DNA: TGTGCCAGCACATCGAACACCGGGGAGCTGTTTTTT.

The CDR3: CASRGGGLGELFF. For the CDR3, the DNA is TGTGCCAGCAGAGGGGGAGGGCTAGGGGAGCTGTTTTTT. The chain couples TRBV3-1 (or the pseudogene TRBV3-2) to TRBJ2-2, with D possibly being TRBD2 (7 bases). Looked up from germline, CDR1 is LGHDT and CDR2 is YNNKEL (reference sequence). V lost 6 bases, J lost 8 bases, and 13 bases lay in between. This CDR3 is 13 amino acids long.